Listed below are T cell receptor beta chains from one sample, sequenced in a study of blood T cell repertoires in COVID-19. Repertoires were generated with immunoSEQ multiplex PCR, while TCRdb's copy carries only in-frame clones and drops some. Counted here are 270,000 or so clones, about four fifths occurring once; the ten biggest clones make up 7.5% to 10%. The source material was peripheral blood. These receptors were taken from a woman in her forties or fifties who had recovered from COVID-19. CDR3s include the opening cysteine and the closing phenylalanine or tryptophan. The D gene is left open where the match is weak. Not all rows give a size; the values are once, few, many and, for expanded clones, a class.

>TRBV5-1|NA|TRBJ1-1|TRBD1|13
CASRGTGETEAFF
TGCGCCAGCAGAGGGACAGGGGAGACTGAAGCTTTCTTT
>TRBV13|NA|TRBJ2-3|TRBD2|16
CASSFGLAGNTDTQYF
TGTGCCAGCAGCTTCGGACTAGCGGGGAACACAGATACGCAGTATTTT
>TRBV3-1/TRBV3-2|NA|TRBJ2-2|TRBD1|16
CASSLEDRGLAGELFF
TGTGCCAGCAGCCTCGAAGACAGGGGGCTCGCCGGGGAGCTGTTTTTT
>TRBV10-2|NA|TRBJ1-6|TRBD1|19
CASKGEPTGGESYNSPLHF
TGCGCCAGCAAAGGGGAACCCACAGGGGGCGAAAGTTATAATTCACCCCTCCACTTT
>TRBV7-2|few|TRBJ2-3|NA|14
CASRLKGWGHTQYF
TGTGCCAGCAGGTTAAAGGGGTGGGGCCATACGCAGTATTTT
>TRBV7-2|NA|TRBJ2-5|NA|13
CASSLGPQETQYF
TGTGCCAGCAGCTTAGGGCCACAAGAGACCCAGTACTTC
>TRBV4-1|NA|TRBJ2-7|NA|15
CASSQDLPEGYEQYF
TGCGCCAGCAGCCAAGATCTCCCGGAGGGCTACGAGCAGTACTTC
>TRBV5-1|NA|TRBJ2-6|NA|14
CASSLPSGANVLTF
TGCGCCAGCAGCTTGCCATCTGGGGCCAACGTCCTGACTTTC
>TRBV30|NA|TRBJ2-2|NA|13
CAWRTGNTGELFF
TGTGCCTGGAGGACAGGGAACACCGGGGAGCTGTTTTTT
>TRBV11-2|NA|TRBJ2-4|NA|14
CASSQQGPKNIQYF
TGTGCCAGCAGCCAACAGGGTCCCAAAAACATTCAGTACTTC
>TRBV29-1|NA|TRBJ1-1|NA|14
CSAQTPGSGAEAFF
TGCAGCGCTCAGACCCCAGGGTCGGGCGCTGAAGCTTTCTTT
>TRBV18|NA|TRBJ2-6|TRBD1|17
CASSLRQGADGANVLTF
TGTGCCAGCTCACTTCGACAGGGGGCAGATGGGGCCAACGTCCTGACTTTC
>TRBV24-1|NA|TRBJ2-2|NA|15
CATNNEGLGTGELFF
TGTGCCACCAACAACGAGGGTTTAGGCACCGGGGAGCTGTTTTTT
>TRBV6-2/TRBV6-3|NA|TRBJ1-2|NA|15
CASSYHDRTDYGYTF
TGTGCCAGCAGTTACCATGACAGGACGGACTATGGCTACACCTTC
>TRBV27|NA|TRBJ1-4|NA|12
CASRTAGEKLFF
TGTGCCAGCAGGACAGCTGGGGAAAAACTGTTTTTT
>TRBV13|NA|TRBJ1-2|TRBD1|14
CASSLGTGGEGYTF
TGTGCCAGCAGCTTAGGAACAGGGGGTGAAGGCTACACCTTC
>TRBV19|NA|TRBJ2-5|NA|17
CASSIVPGGLSRETQYF
TGTGCCAGTAGTATAGTCCCCGGCGGGCTTTCAAGAGAGACCCAGTACTTC
>TRBV7-9|NA|TRBJ2-3|TRBD1|15
CASSLGGTGRYTQYF
TGTGCCAGCAGCTTAGGGGGGACAGGGAGGTATACGCAGTATTTT
>TRBV28|NA|TRBJ2-3|TRBD1|12
CASRQGGDTQYF
TGTGCCAGCAGACAGGGGGGAGATACGCAGTATTTT
>TRBV5-1|NA|TRBJ2-1|NA|13
CASSRRSYNEQFF
TGCGCCAGCAGCCGCCGGTCCTACAATGAGCAGTTCTTC
>TRBV7-8|NA|TRBJ2-7|TRBD2|13
CASSYGRSYEQYF
TGTGCCAGCAGTTACGGGAGGTCCTACGAGCAGTACTTC
>TRBV4-3|NA|TRBJ1-5|NA|14
CASSQGAGNQPQHF
TGCGCCAGCAGCCAGGGGGCTGGAAATCAGCCCCAGCATTTT
>TRBV28|NA|TRBJ1-2|TRBD1|13
CASTFDRGYGYTF
TGTGCCAGCACCTTCGACAGGGGCTATGGCTACACCTTC